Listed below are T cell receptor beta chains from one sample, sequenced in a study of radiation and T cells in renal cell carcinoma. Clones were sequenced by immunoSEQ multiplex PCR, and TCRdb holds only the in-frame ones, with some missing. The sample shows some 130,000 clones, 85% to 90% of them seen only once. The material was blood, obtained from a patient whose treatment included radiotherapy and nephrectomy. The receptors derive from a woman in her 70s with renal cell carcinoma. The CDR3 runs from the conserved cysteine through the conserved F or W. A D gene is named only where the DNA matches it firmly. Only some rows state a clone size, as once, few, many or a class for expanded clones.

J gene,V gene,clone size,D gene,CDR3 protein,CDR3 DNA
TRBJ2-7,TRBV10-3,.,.,CAIRGDTSYEQYF,TGTGCCATCAGGGGGGACACCTCCTACGAGCAGTACTTC
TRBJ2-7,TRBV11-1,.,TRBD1,CASSFASGTGKYEQYF,TGTGCCAGCAGCTTTGCATCCGGGACAGGGAAGTACGAGCAGTACTTC
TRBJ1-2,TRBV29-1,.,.,CSVEPQGYYGYTF,TGCAGCGTTGAACCCCAGGGGTACTATGGCTACACCTTC
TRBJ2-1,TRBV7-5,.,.,CARSWPGLTDNEQFF,TGTGCCAGAAGCTGGCCGGGACTAACCGACAATGAGCAGTTCTTC
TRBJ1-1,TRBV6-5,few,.,CASSRSGTANTEAFF,TGTGCCAGCAGTAGATCCGGGACGGCGAACACTGAAGCTTTCTTT
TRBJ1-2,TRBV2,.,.,CASSRVSPHGYTF,TGTGCCAGCTCGAGGGTCTCTCCCCATGGCTACACCTTC
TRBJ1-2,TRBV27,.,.,CASSLSHSNYGYTF,TGTGCCAGCAGTTTATCGCACAGCAACTATGGCTACACCTTC
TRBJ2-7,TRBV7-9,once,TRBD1,CASSLGLVGGKDEQYF,TGTGCCAGCAGCTTAGGACTGGTAGGGGGCAAAGACGAGCAGTACTTC
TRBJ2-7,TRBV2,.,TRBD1,CAGEGQGSFEQYF,TGTGCCGGAGAAGGACAGGGGAGTTTCGAGCAGTACTTC
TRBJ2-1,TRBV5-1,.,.,CASSLSSPEQFF,TGCGCCAGCAGCTTGAGTAGCCCCGAGCAGTTCTTC
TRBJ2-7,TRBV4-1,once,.,CASSQGGRSSYEQYF,TGCGCCAGCAGCCAAGGAGGAAGGAGCTCCTACGAGCAGTACTTC
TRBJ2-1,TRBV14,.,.,CASSQLGDSYNEQFF,TGTGCCAGCAGCCAACTTGGGGACTCCTACAATGAGCAGTTCTTC
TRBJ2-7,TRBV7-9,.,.,CASSLALAGAAYEQYF,TGTGCCAGCAGCTTAGCGCTTGCGGGGGCCGCCTACGAGCAGTACTTC
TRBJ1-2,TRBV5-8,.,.,CASSQRGDEGYGYTF,TGTGCCAGCAGCCAAAGGGGGGACGAGGGCTATGGCTACACCTTC
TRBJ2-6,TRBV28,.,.,CASSSTAPGANVLTF,TGTGCCAGCAGTTCGACAGCTCCTGGGGCCAACGTCCTGACTTTC
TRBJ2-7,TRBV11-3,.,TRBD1,CASSLGGTVYEQYF,TGTGCCAGCAGCTTAGGGGGGACAGTCTACGAGCAGTACTTC
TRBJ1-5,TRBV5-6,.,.,CASSSTPTGPHQPQHF,TGTGCCAGCAGCTCGACACCGACAGGCCCTCATCAGCCCCAGCATTTT
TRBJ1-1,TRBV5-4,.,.,CASSSPPGANTEAFF,TGTGCCAGCAGCTCCCCCCCGGGGGCGAACACTGAAGCTTTCTTT
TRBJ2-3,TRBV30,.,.,CAWSVSARTQYF,TGTGCCTGGAGTGTATCAGCGAGAACGCAGTATTTT
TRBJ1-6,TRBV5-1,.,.,CASSFNKGSPLHF,TGCGCCAGCAGCTTTAATAAGGGTTCACCCCTCCACTTT
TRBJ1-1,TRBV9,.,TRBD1,CASSRGGDRGMNTEAFF,TGTGCCAGCAGCCGGGGAGGGGACAGGGGGATGAACACTGAAGCTTTCTTT
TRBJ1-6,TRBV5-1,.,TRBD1,CASSWGQDNSPLHF,TGCGCCAGCAGCTGGGGACAGGATAATTCACCCCTCCACTTT
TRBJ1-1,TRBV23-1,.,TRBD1,CASSPLGQGNPEAFF,TGCGCCAGCAGTCCCTTAGGACAGGGAAATCCTGAAGCTTTCTTT
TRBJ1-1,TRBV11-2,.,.,CASSYREDTEAFF,TGTGCCAGCAGCTACAGGGAGGACACTGAAGCTTTCTTT
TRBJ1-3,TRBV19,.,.,CASSMFGSDSGNTIYF,TGTGCCAGTAGTATGTTTGGCAGTGACTCTGGAAACACCATATATTTT
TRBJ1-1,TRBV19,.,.,CASAIGNTEAFF,TGTGCCAGCGCAATAGGGAACACTGAAGCTTTCTTT
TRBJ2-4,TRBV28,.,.,CASSLQGWNIQYF,TGTGCCAGCAGTTTACAGGGTTGGAACATTCAGTACTTC
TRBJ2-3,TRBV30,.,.,CAWVGQGTDTQYF,TGTGCCTGGGTGGGGCAGGGCACAGATACGCAGTATTTT
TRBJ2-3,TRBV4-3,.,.,CASQPGAGRGTDTQYF,TGCGCCAGCCAACCTGGGGCAGGCAGAGGCACAGATACGCAGTATTTT
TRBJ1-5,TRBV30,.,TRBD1,CAWSTGGADQPQHF,TGTGCCTGGAGTACAGGGGGCGCGGATCAGCCCCAGCATTTT
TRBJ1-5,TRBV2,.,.,CASSEDWARNQPQHF,TGTGCCAGCAGTGAAGATTGGGCCAGAAATCAGCCCCAGCATTTT
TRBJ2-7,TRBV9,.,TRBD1,CASTPGQGAYEQYF,TGTGCCAGCACGCCGGGACAGGGGGCTTACGAGCAGTACTTC
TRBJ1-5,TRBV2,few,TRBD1,CASSGQGDQPQHF,TGTGCCAGCAGTGGGCAGGGGGACCAGCCCCAGCATTTT
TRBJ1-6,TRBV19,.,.,CASSSRVESSYNSPLHF,TGTGCCAGTAGTTCCAGAGTCGAAAGCTCCTATAATTCACCCCTCCACTTT
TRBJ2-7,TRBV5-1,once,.,CASSPTGVLYEQYF,TGCGCCAGCAGCCCGACAGGAGTTCTCTACGAGCAGTACTTC
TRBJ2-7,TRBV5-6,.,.,CASSLSQVNSYEQYF,TGTGCCAGCAGCTTATCTCAGGTGAACTCCTACGAGCAGTACTTC
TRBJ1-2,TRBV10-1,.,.,CASKRTYGYTF,TGCGCCAGCAAAAGGACGTATGGCTACACCTTC
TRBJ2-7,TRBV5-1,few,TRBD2,CASSLASSGGAGRYEQYF,TGCGCCAGCAGCTTGGCCTCTAGCGGGGGGGCCGGGAGGTACGAGCAGTACTTC
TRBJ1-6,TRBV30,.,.,CAHSSVSYNSPLHF,TGTGCCCACAGTTCCGTCTCCTATAATTCACCCCTCCACTTT
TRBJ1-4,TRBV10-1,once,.,CASPEEAREKLFF,TGCGCCTCCCCCGAAGAGGCTAGGGAAAAACTGTTTTTT
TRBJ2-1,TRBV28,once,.,CASITSLGRNEQFF,TGTGCCAGCATCACCTCATTGGGTCGGAATGAGCAGTTCTTC
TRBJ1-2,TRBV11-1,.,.,CASSSFGTNYGYTF,TGTGCCAGCAGCTCCTTCGGAACTAACTATGGCTACACCTTC
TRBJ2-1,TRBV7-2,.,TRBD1,CASSIRDSAYNEQFF,TGTGCCAGCAGCATCAGGGACAGCGCCTACAATGAGCAGTTCTTC
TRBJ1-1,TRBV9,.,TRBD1,CASSVGTGVEAFF,TGTGCCAGCAGCGTAGGGACAGGGGTTGAAGCTTTCTTT
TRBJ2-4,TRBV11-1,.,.,CASSSRSRWQGTNIQYF,TGTGCCAGCAGCTCGCGATCGAGGTGGCAGGGCACCAACATTCAGTACTTC
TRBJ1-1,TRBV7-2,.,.,CASSLGRNTEAFF,TGTGCCAGCAGCTTAGGCAGGAACACTGAAGCTTTCTTT
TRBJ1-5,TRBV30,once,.,CAWSRGRGQPQHF,TGTGCCTGGAGTAGGGGTCGGGGTCAGCCCCAGCATTTT
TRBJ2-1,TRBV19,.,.,CASTAPRLSSYNEQFF,TGTGCCAGTACCGCCCCTCGGTTAAGCTCCTACAATGAGCAGTTCTTC
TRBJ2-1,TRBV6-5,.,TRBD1,CASSYTGTGGYNEQFF,TGTGCCAGCAGTTATACAGGGACAGGGGGCTACAATGAGCAGTTCTTC
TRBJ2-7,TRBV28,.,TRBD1,CASRNRDRGRSNYEQYF,TGTGCCAGCAGAAACCGGGACAGGGGTCGATCGAACTACGAGCAGTACTTC
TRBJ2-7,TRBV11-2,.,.,CASSLRTATYEQYF,TGTGCCAGCAGCCTGAGGACAGCCACTTACGAGCAGTACTTC
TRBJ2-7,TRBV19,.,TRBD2,CASSSQRGLPYEQYF,TGTGCCAGTAGTTCCCAGCGGGGGCTCCCCTACGAGCAGTACTTC
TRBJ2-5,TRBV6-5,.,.,CASSYSISETQYF,TGTGCCAGCAGTTACTCCATAAGCGAGACCCAGTACTTC